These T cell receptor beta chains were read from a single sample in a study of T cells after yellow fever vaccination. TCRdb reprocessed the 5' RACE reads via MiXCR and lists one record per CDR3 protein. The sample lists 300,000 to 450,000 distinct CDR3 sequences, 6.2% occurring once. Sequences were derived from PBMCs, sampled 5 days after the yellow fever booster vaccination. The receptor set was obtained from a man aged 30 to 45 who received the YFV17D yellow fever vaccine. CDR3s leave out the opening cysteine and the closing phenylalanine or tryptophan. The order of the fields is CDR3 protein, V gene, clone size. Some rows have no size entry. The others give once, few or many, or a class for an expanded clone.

CDR3 protein: ASSQSGSYNEQF; V gene: TRBV3-1; clone size: few
CDR3 protein: ASSTRWGVGTRESGYEQY; V gene: TRBV21-1; clone size: few
CDR3 protein: ASSPTGLFPQ; V gene: TRBV11-2; clone size: few
CDR3 protein: ASSLAPSANTGELF; V gene: TRBV7-2; clone size: many
CDR3 protein: SAYREGTEAF; V gene: TRBV29-1; clone size: few
CDR3 protein: ASSSRDSEGDTQY; V gene: TRBV7-9; clone size: -
CDR3 protein: ASSFVAGAGTGELF; V gene: TRBV12-3/TRBV12-4; clone size: many
CDR3 protein: ASSVTSLYEQY; V gene: TRBV18; clone size: few
CDR3 protein: SVGLADGYEQY; V gene: TRBV29-1; clone size: many
CDR3 protein: ASSGGLVAGELF; V gene: TRBV10-2; clone size: -
CDR3 protein: ASMEGLAGVYDTQY; V gene: TRBV27; clone size: -
CDR3 protein: ASSVRTEAF; V gene: TRBV19; clone size: -
CDR3 protein: ASSGTTFGANVLT; V gene: TRBV7-8; clone size: many
CDR3 protein: ASSFSQLAVAVEQY; V gene: TRBV5-5; clone size: few
CDR3 protein: ASGGGNTGELF; V gene: TRBV5-1; clone size: few
CDR3 protein: SASARGWYQETQY; V gene: TRBV20-1; clone size: few